This T cell receptor (beta chain) was documented in a study of blood T cell repertoires in COVID-19. Background on the study: Spain, Italy and the United States supplied samples that represented acute and convalescent COVID-19. The cDNA or gDNA used as material had been derived from T cells, B-cell-depleted T cells, or PBMCs.

Germline V gene lookup returns CDR1 LGHNA and CDR2 YNFKEQ. CDR3 length: 17 residues. The V end lost 1 base, the J end lost 0 bases, and 16 bases lay between the germline ends. Authors' processing steps: It was from reference gene primer amplification that nucleated cell counts were estimated. Sequencing was performed with immunoSEQ multiplex PCR; in TCRdb, only in-frame clones are kept and a portion is missing. V and J calls and clone size follow that table, whereas D and trimming were derived from the DNA. Of under 250,000 clones in the sample, approximately 86% are singletons; the top ten hold around 1.5%.

The sequenced sample was peripheral blood. The rearrangement uses TRBV4-2 and TRBJ2-7, with D possibly matching TRBD2 (5 bases). This TCR was sampled from a woman aged 55-69 years who had recovered from COVID-19. CDR3 amino acids: CASSQAYGERSSYEQYF. The CDR3 DNA follows: TGTGCCAGCAGCCAAGCCTACGGGGAAAGAAGCTCCTACGAGCAGTACTTC.